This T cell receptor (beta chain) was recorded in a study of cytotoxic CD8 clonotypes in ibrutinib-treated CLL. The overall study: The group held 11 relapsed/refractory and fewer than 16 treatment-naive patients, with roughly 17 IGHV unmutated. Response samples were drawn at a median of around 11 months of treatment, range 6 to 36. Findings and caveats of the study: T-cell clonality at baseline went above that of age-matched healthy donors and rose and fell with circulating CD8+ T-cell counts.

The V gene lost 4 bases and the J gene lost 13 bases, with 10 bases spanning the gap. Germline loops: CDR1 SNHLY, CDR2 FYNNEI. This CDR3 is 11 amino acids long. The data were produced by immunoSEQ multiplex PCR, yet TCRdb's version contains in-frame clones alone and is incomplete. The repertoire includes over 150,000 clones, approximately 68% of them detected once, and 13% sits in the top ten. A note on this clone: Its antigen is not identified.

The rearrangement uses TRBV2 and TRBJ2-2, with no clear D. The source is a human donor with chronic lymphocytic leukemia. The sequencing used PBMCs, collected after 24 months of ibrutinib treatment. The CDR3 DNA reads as TGTGCCAGCAGTGCTGTAGGTGGGCTGTTTTTT. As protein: CASSAVGGLFF. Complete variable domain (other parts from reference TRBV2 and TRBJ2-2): EPEVTQTPSHQVTQMGQEVILRCVPISNHLYFYWYRQILGQKVEFLVSFYNNEISEKSEIFDDQFSVERPDGSNFTLKIRSTKLEDSAMYFCASSAVGGLFFGEGSRLTVL.